This paragraph reports one T cell receptor beta chain. Tens of millions of PBMCs went into genomic DNA for unsorted samples. Only in-frame clones appear in the TCRdb table, and some are missing; sequencing was by immunoSEQ multiplex PCR. This table has about 560,000 clones, roughly four fifths appearing once. The record originates from a study of shared clonotypes between healthy human individuals. The CDR3 runs to 15 residues. Germline-derived CDR1 and CDR2 are MNHNS and SASEGT. With 3 bases clipped from V and 1 base from J, the junction kept 4 bases outside the gene matches. What was sequenced was PBMCs. This TCR was recovered from a woman in her thirties or forties in good health. Some clones in this sample may be carry-over from other donors' samples. The chain employs TRBV6-1 and TRBJ2-5; 8 nucleotides match TRBD2. This CDR3 reads CASSDGGRPQETQYF. Written as DNA, the CDR3 is TGTGCCAGCAGTGACGGCGGGAGGCCCCAAGAGACCCAGTACTTC.